This T cell receptor (beta chain) is from a study of control samples from healthy donors and cancer patients. Repertoires were generated with immunoSEQ multiplex PCR, while TCRdb's copy carries only in-frame clones and drops some. The sample records some 140,000 clones, 85% to 95% being singletons. Trimming shortened V by 4 bases and J by 8 bases, and 20 bases separated the two germline ends. This CDR3 region has 15 residues. Germline values: CDR1 SGHTA, CDR2 FQGNSA. Sequences were obtained from blood. This receptor was taken from a man aged 40-49 years in good health. The genes are TRBV7-2 and TRBJ1-2; D might be TRBD1 (5 bases). The CDR3 DNA reads as TGTGCCAGCAGCTCCCCGGGACTCTCGAAACGGGGCTACACCTTC. This translates into CASSSPGLSKRGYTF.